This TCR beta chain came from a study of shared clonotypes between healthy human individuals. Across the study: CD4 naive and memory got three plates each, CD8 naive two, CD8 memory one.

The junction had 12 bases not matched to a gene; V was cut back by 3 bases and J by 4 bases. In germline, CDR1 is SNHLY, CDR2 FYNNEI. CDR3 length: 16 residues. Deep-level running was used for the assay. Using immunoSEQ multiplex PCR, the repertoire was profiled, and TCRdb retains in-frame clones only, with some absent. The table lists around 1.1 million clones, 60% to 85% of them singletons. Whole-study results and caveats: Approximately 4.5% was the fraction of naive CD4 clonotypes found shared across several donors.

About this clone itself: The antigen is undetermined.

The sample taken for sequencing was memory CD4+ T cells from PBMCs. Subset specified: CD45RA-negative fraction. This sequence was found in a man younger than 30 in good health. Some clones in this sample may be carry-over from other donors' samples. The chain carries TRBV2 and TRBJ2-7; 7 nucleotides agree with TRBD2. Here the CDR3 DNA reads TGTGCCAGCAGTGATTTGTCCGGGGGGACTGCGTACGAGCAGTACTTC. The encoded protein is CASSDLSGGTAYEQYF.